This is a list of T cell receptor beta chains from one sample in a study of blood T cell repertoires in COVID-19. Assay used: immunoSEQ multiplex PCR; TCRdb lists only in-frame clones, some missing. Of hundreds of thousands of clones detected, around 89% appear once; the ten largest clones hold approximately 4%. Specimen: PBMCs or T cells enriched from blood (not recorded which). These receptors originate from a woman under 30 with acute COVID-19. CDR3s include the opening cysteine and the closing phenylalanine or tryptophan. A D gene is named only where the DNA matches it firmly.

CDR3	DNA	V	J	D
CASSLGTAVSSYNEQFF	TGTGCCAGCAGCCTTGGGACAGCCGTTAGCTCCTACAATGAGCAGTTCTTC	TRBV11-3	TRBJ2-1	TRBD1
CAWSVLAGENSPLHF	TGTGCCTGGAGTGTACTCGCAGGGGAGAATTCACCCCTCCACTTT	TRBV30	TRBJ1-6	NA
CASSPSGLKGEQYF	TGTGCCAGCAGTCCGTCGGGTCTCAAAGGCGAGCAGTACTTC	TRBV28	TRBJ2-7	NA
CASSLTPRTGRTPTF	TGTGCCAGCAGCTTAACGCCAAGGACAGGCAGGACTCCTACCTTC	TRBV7-3	TRBJ2-4	TRBD1
CASSPGGLAGSGEQYF	TGTGCCAGTAGTCCCGGGGGGCTAGCGGGGTCCGGCGAGCAGTACTTC	TRBV19	TRBJ2-7	TRBD2
CASSEGEGRLETQYF	TGTGCCAGCAGTGAAGGGGAGGGGCGTTTGGAGACCCAGTACTTC	TRBV2	TRBJ2-5	TRBD2
CASSSGLAGVSYNEQFF	TGTGCCAGCAGTTCAGGACTAGCGGGAGTCTCATACAATGAGCAGTTCTTC	TRBV27	TRBJ2-1	TRBD2
CASSLGEAHDNEQFF	TGTGCTAGCAGCTTGGGAGAGGCGCACGACAATGAGCAGTTCTTC	TRBV7-7	TRBJ2-1	NA
CASKQGPEDETQYF	TGTGCCAGCAAACAGGGTCCTGAAGATGAGACCCAGTACTTC	TRBV11-3	TRBJ2-5	NA
CASSTDRGHREQYF	TGTGCCAGCAGCACCGACAGGGGGCACCGCGAGCAGTACTTC	TRBV11-2	TRBJ2-7	TRBD1
CASSPGTVGNTIYF	TGTGCCAGCAGCCCCGGGACTGTTGGAAACACCATATATTTT	TRBV4-2	TRBJ1-3	NA
CASSPGTSGYSYEQYF	TGTGCCAGCTCACCCGGGACTAGCGGGTACTCCTACGAGCAGTACTTC	TRBV18	TRBJ2-7	TRBD2
CASSSGGEQETQYF	TGTGCCAGCAGTTCTGGGGGGGAACAAGAGACCCAGTACTTC	TRBV28	TRBJ2-5	TRBD2